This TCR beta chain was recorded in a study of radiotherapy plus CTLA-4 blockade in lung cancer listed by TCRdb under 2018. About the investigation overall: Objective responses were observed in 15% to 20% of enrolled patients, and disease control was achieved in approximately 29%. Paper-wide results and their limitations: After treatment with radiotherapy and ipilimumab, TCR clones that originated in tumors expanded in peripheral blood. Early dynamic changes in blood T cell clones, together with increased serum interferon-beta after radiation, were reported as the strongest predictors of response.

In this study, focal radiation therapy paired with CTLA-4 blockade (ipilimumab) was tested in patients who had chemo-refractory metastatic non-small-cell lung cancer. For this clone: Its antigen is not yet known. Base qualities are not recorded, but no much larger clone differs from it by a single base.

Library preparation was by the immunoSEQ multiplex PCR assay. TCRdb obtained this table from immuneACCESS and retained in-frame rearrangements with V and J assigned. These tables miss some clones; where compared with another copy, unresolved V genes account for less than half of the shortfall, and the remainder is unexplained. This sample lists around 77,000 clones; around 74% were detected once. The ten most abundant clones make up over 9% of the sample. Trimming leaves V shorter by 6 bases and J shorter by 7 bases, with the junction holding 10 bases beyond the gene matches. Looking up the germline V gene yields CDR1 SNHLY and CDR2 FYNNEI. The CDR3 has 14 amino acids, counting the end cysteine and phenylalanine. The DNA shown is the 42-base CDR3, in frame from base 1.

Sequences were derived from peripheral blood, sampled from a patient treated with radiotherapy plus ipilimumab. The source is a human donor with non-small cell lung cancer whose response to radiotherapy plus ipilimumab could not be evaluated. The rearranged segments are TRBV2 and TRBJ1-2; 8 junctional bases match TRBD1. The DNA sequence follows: TGTGCCAGCAGCCTTCAGGGGGCTGGGTCTGGCTACACCTTC. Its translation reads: CASSLQGAGSGYTF.